This T cell receptor (beta chain) stems from a study of CD8 T cells in Susac syndrome. An amount of RNA that ranged from about 0.45 to 1 ug was reverse transcribed with random hexamers. One entry per CDR3 protein, called by TCRdb with MiXCR from the immunoSEQ multiplex PCR reads. The sample carries over 65,000 distinct CDR3 sequences, about 93% recorded once. The CDR3 has 12 residues. Trimming took 6 bases from V and 5 from J; bases not matched to a gene: 1. Germline V gene sequence: CDR1 MNHEY, CDR2 SMNVEV (reference sequence). Sequenced material: CD4+ T cells from PBMCs. The source of this sequence is a human donor with Susac syndrome. J is TRBJ2-4 and V is TRBV27, with 7 bases identical to TRBD1. In DNA, the CDR3 is TGTGCCAGCAGGACAGGGCAAAACATTCAGTACTTC. Translation gives CASRTGQNIQYF.